These T cell receptor beta chains were read from a single sample in a study of T cells after posttransplantation cyclophosphamide. Assay used: immunoSEQ multiplex PCR; TCRdb lists only in-frame clones, some missing. The sample consists of 9,500 to 10,000 clones, roughly 98% of them appearing once. The sample consisted of naive CD4+ T cells sorted from PBMCs. The source is a woman aged 55-69 years in good health, CMV-negative, and a related stem cell transplant donor. The conserved cysteine and the conserved F or W are not part of the CDR3 here. The order of the fields is clone size, J gene, V gene, CDR3 protein. For some rows the clone size is stated as once, few or many, or as a class when expanded; others skip it.

>NA|TRBJ2-3|TRBV7-3
ASSLQRVGTDTQY
>NA|TRBJ2-2|TRBV4-2
ASSQDSAGISNTGELF
>NA|TRBJ2-1|TRBV18
ASSLVAGGPGEQF
>NA|TRBJ2-2|TRBV10-2
ASTVLGGELF
>NA|TRBJ1-4|TRBV19
ASSPKTVPNEKLF
>NA|TRBJ2-7|TRBV5-1
ASSRGNSYEQY
>NA|TRBJ2-2|TRBV5-1
ASSPGHEIPGELF
>NA|TRBJ2-3|TRBV7-2
ASSLVAGPVPQY
>NA|TRBJ2-5|TRBV4-2
ASSQVSGGETQY
>once|TRBJ2-3|TRBV18
ASSPRRGLTQY
>NA|TRBJ1-4|TRBV30
AWSKTGALREKLF
>NA|TRBJ2-1|TRBV14
ASSHFSGVNSYNEQF
>NA|TRBJ1-6|TRBV28
FGGNSPLH
>once|TRBJ1-1|TRBV19
ASRALNTEAF
>NA|TRBJ2-3|TRBV7-2
ASSLLTGQTDTQY
>NA|TRBJ2-3|TRBV28
ASSFPRGGAGDTDTQY